This T cell receptor beta chain was sequenced for a study of shared clonotypes between healthy human individuals. Study-level background: A donor's plate count was three for CD4 naive and three for CD4 memory; CD8 naive had two and CD8 memory one.

The study, taken as a whole, reports: Larger estimated richness was generally recorded for naive subsets relative to memory subsets.

About this clone itself: Its cognate antigen is unknown.

Method: immunoSEQ multiplex PCR; TCRdb's copy keeps in-frame clones and lacks some. This sample has millions of clones, with 90% to 95% found just once. The V end lost 3 bases, the J end lost 4 bases, and 15 bases lay between the germline ends. CDR1 MGHDK and CDR2 SYGVNS come from the germline V gene. The length of the CDR3 is 15 residues. Source material: naive CD4+ T cells sorted from blood. This sample's subset: CD45RA+ positively selected. This clonotype originated in a man younger than 35 in good health. The chain links TRBV25-1 to TRBJ1-2, with D maybe TRBD1 (6 bases). DNA of the CDR3: TGTGCCAGCAGTGATACCGCAACAGGGCGCTATGGCTACACCTTC. Residues: CASSDTATGRYGYTF.